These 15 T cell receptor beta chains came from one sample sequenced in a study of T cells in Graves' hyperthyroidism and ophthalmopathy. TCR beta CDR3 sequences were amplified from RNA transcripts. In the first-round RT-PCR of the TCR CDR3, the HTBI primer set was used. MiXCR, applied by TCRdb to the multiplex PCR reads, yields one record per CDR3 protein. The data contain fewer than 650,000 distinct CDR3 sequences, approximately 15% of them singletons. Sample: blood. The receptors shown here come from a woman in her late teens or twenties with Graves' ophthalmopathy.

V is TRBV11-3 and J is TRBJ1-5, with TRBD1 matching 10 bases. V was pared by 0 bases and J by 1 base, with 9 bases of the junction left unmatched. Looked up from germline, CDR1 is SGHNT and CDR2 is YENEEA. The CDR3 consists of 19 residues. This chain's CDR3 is CASSLDLDRGETSNQPQHF. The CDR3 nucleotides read TGTGCCAGCAGCTTAGATCTGGACAGGGGGGAGACGAGCAATCAGCCCCAGCATTTT. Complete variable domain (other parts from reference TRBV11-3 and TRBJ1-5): EAGVVQSPRYKIIEKKQPVAFWCNPISGHNTLYWYLQNLGQGPELLIRYENEEAVDDSQLPKDRFSAERLKGVDSTLKIQPAELGDSAVYLCASSLDLDRGETSNQPQHFGDGTRLSIL.

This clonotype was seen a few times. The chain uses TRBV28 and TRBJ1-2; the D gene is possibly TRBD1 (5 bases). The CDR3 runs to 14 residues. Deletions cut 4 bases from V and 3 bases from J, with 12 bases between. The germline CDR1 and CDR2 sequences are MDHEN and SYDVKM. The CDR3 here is CASSSPGTDYGYTF. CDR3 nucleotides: TGTGCCAGCAGTTCCCCCGGGACGGACTATGGCTACACCTTC.

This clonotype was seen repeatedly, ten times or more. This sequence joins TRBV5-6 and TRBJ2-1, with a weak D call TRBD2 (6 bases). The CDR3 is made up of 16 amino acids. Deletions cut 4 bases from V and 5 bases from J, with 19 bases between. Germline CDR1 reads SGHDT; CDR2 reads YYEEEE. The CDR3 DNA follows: TGTGCCAGCAGCCTAGGAGGGAGGATCCTAAACAATGAGCAGTTCTTC. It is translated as CASSLGGRILNNEQFF.

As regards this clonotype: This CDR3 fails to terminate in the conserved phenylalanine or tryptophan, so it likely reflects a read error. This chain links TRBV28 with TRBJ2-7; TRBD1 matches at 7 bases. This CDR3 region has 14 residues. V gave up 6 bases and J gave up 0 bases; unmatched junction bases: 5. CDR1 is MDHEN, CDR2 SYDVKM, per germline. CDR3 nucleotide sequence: TGTGCCAGCAGCCCGGGACAGAGCTCCTACGAGCAGTACTCC. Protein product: CASSPGQSSYEQYS.

Here the CDR3 reads CASAPFSEMNYEQYF. As DNA, the CDR3 is TGTGCCAGCGCCCCATTTAGCGAAATGAACTACGAGCAGTACTTC. This chain joins TRBV28 and TRBJ2-7; D is possibly TRBD2 (5 bases). V was trimmed by 8 bases and J by 3 bases, leaving 20 bases between them. CDR1 is MDHEN and CDR2 is SYDVKM in the germline V gene. CDR3 length: 15 residues.

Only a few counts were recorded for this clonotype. The CDR3 loop is CASSYRDRSTDTQYF. Here the CDR3 DNA reads TGTGCCAGCAGTTACCGGGACAGGAGCACAGATACGCAGTATTTT. The chain combines TRBV6-6 with TRBJ2-3; TRBD1 matches 8 bases. This CDR3 has 15 residues. The germline gives CDR1 MNHNY, CDR2 SVGAGI (reference sequence). V dropped 2 bases and J dropped 0; count of bases not matched to a gene: 1.

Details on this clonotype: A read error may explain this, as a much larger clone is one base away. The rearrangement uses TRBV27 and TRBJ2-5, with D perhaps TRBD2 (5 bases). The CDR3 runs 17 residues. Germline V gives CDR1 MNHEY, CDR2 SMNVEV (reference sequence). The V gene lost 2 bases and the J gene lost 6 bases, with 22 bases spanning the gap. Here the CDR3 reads CASSLEGPSAGRKTQYF. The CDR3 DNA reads TGTGCCAGCAGTTTAGAGGGCCCTTCTGCGGGTAGGAAGACCCAGTACTTC.

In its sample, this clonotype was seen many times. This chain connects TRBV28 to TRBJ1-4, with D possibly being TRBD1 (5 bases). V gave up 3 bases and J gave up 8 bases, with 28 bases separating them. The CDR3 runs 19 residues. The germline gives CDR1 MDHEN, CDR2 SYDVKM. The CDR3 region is CASSLHRRDVLLPGEKLFF. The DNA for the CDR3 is TGTGCCAGCAGTTTGCACCGTCGGGACGTTTTGCTACCGGGGGAAAAACTGTTTTTT.

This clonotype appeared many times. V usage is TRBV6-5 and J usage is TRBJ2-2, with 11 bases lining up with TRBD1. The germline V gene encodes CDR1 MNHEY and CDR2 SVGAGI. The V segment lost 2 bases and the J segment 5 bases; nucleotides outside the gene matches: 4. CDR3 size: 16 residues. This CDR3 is CASSYKWDRGTGELFF. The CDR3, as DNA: TGTGCCAGCAGTTACAAGTGGGACAGGGGGACCGGGGAGCTGTTTTTT.

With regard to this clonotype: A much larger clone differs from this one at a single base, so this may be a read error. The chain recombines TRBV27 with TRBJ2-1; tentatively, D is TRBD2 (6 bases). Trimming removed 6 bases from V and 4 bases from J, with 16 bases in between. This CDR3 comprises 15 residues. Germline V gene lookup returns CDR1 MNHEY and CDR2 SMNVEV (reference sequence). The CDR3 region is CASSVGTWGYNEQFF. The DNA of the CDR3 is TGTGCCAGCAGCGTCGGGACTTGGGGTTACAATGAGCAGTTCTTC.

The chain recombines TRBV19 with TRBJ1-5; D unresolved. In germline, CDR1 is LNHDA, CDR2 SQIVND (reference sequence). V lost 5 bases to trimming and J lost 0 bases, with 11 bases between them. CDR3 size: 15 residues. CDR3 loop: CASSELMYSNQPQHF. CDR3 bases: TGTGCCAGTAGTGAATTAATGTATAGCAATCAGCCCCAGCATTTT.

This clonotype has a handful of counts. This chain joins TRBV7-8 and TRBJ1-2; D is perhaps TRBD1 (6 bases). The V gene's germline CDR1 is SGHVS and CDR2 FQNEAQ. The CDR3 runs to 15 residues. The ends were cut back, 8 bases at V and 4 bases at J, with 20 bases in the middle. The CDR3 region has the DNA TGTGCCAGCCTCAAAGGGCGCAGGGGAGGCTATGGCTACACCTTC. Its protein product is CASLKGRRGGYGYTF.

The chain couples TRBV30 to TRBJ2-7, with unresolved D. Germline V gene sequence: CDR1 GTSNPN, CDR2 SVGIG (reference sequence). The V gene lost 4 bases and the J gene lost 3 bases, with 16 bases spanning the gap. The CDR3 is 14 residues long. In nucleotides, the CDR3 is TGTGCCTGGAATCTCCGACTGGCAAACTACGAGCAGTACTTC. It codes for CAWNLRLANYEQYF.

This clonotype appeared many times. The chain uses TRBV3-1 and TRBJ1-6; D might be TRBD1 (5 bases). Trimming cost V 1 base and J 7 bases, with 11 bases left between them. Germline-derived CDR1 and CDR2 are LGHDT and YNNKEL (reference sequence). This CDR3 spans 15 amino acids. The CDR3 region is CASSQVRVPNSPLHF. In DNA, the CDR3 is TGTGCCAGCAGCCAAGTCAGGGTTCCAAATTCACCCCTCCACTTT.

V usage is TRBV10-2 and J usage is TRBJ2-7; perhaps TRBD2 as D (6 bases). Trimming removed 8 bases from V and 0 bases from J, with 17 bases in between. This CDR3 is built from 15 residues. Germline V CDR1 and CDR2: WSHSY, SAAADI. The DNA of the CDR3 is TGCGCCAGCGCCTCCCTGGCGGGGACCTCCTACGAGCAGTACTTC. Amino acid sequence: CASASLAGTSYEQYF.